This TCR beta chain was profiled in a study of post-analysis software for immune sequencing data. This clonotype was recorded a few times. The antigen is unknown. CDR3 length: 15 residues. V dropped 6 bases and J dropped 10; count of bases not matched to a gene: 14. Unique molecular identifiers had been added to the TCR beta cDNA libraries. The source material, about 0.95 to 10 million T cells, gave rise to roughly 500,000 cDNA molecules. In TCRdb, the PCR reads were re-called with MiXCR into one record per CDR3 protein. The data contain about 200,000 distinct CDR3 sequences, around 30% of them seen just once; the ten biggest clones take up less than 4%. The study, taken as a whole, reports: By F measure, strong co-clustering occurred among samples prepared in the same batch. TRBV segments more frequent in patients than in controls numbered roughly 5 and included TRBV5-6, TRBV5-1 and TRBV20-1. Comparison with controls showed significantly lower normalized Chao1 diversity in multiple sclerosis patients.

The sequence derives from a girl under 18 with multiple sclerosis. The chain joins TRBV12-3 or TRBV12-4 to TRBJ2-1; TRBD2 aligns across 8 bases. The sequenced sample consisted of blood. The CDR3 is CASRSPGLVGGEQFF. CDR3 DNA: TGTGCCAGCAGGAGCCCGGGACTAGTGGGCGGAGAGCAGTTCTTC.